The T cell receptor (beta chain) described here comes from a study of technical replicates of blood from a few donors (dated by TCRdb to 2015 to 2018). In the case of this clone: Its target antigen remains unknown. No base quality information exists; no much larger clone differs at one position.

Library prep was done by the immunoSEQ multiplex PCR assay. TCRdb retrieved this table from immuneACCESS and kept in-frame rearrangements only. Not all clones are present; in checked studies, unresolved V genes account for under half, and no reason is known for the remainder. The sample contains around 76,000 clones, roughly nine tenths of them found a single time. The leading ten clones occupy 0.2% to 0.25% of the sample. V is cut by 5 bases and J by 6 bases, and the space between the germline ends is 23 bases. The CDR3, from cysteine to phenylalanine, totals 17 residues. The CDR3 DNA has 51 bases and is translated from base 1. CDR1 is given as SEHNR and CDR2 as FQNEAQ, both from the germline V gene (reference sequence).

The sequenced sample was T cells isolated from PBMCs. The clonotype was recovered from a human donor in good health. The receptor chain draws on TRBV7-9 and TRBJ1-5; the D gene is perhaps TRBD1, from 6 matching bases. The nucleotide sequence is TGTGCCAGCAGCCAGACTGATCAGGGGCATAGGGGTCAGCCCCAGCATTTT. Translated, this is CASSQTDQGHRGQPQHF.